The 32 T cell receptor beta chains given below trace back to one sample, sequenced in a study of T cells in Graves' hyperthyroidism and ophthalmopathy. The investigators amplified TCR beta CDR3 regions from RNA transcripts. HTBI primers were employed in a first-round RT-PCR of the TCR CDR3. MiXCR, applied by TCRdb to the multiplex PCR reads, yields one record per CDR3 protein. The sample includes 450,000 to 650,000 distinct CDR3 sequences, roughly 17% seen only once; the top ten take 17%. Material for sequencing was blood. These TCRs come from a woman aged 18-30 years with Graves' ophthalmopathy.

V and J are TRBV25-1 and TRBJ2-1; TRBD2 matches 7 bases. J lost 7 bases, V lost 4 bases, and 10 bases had no gene match. The CDR3 is made up of 15 amino acids. The V gene's germline CDR1 is MGHDK and CDR2 SYGVNS. The CDR3 reads CASSVGLAEGNEQFF. CDR3 DNA: TGTGCCAGCAGTGTCGGGCTAGCGGAGGGGAATGAGCAGTTCTTC.

About this clonotype itself: A much larger clone is a single base away; this may be a read error. The chain combines TRBV7-3 with TRBJ2-1; 11 bases are a match to TRBD2. CDR1 is SGHTA and CDR2 is FQGTGA in the germline V gene. This CDR3 contains 17 residues. In DNA form, the CDR3 reads TGTGCCGGCAGCTTAATAGCGGGAGGGCCCTCCCCCAATGAGCAGTTCTTC. As protein: CAGSLIAGGPSPNEQFF.

The V gene is TRBV14, the J gene TRBJ2-3; 11 bases align to TRBD1. Losses at the gene ends were 4 bases for V and 4 bases for J; bases not matched to a gene: 7. Germline V gene lookup returns CDR1 SGHDN and CDR2 FVKESK. The length of the CDR3 is 16 residues. The CDR3 here is CASSPGTGGYSDTQYF. Written as DNA, the CDR3 is TGTGCCAGCAGCCCGGGGACAGGGGGTTATTCAGATACGCAGTATTTT.

The table lists this clonotype with many counts. The J gene is TRBJ1-5, the V gene TRBV11-2; maybe TRBD1 (5 bases). The CDR3 contains 16 residues. Germline V CDR1 and CDR2: SGHAT, FQNNGV. The V end was cut by 5 bases, the J end by 0 bases, with 14 bases between. In nucleotides, the CDR3 is TGTGCCAGCAGCGTGGGTGAGGGGTATAGCAATCAGCCCCAGCATTTT. This encodes CASSVGEGYSNQPQHF. Variable domain in full (rest from reference TRBV11-2 and TRBJ1-5): EAGVAQSPRYKIIEKRQSVAFWCNPISGHATLYWYQQILGQGPKLLIQFQNNGVVDDSQLPKDRFSAERLKGVDSTLKIQPAKLEDSAVYLCASSVGEGYSNQPQHFGDGTRLSIL.

The DNA of the CDR3 is TGTGCCTGGAGCGGGACTAGCGGGATTTACAATGAGCAGTTCTTC. Protein: CAWSGTSGIYNEQFF. The chain uses TRBV30 and TRBJ2-1, with 13 bases identical to TRBD2. This CDR3 is built from 15 residues. With 3 bases clipped from V and 4 bases from J, the junction kept 3 bases outside the gene matches. CDR1 GTSNPN and CDR2 SVGIG come from the germline V gene (reference sequence). The full variable domain, its missing parts supplied by reference TRBV30 and TRBJ2-1, is SQTIHQWPATLVQPVGSPLSLECTVEGTSNPNLYWYRQAAGRGLQLLFYSVGIGQISSEVPQNLSASRPQDRQFILSSKKLLLSDSGFYLCAWSGTSGIYNEQFFGPGTRLTVL.

J is TRBJ2-2 and V is TRBV30, with 11 bases aligning to TRBD2. The CDR3 is 17 amino acids. The V and J ends lost 0 bases and 6 bases, in that order; junction bases with no gene match: 9. The germline V gene encodes CDR1 GTSNPN and CDR2 SVGIG (reference sequence). The chain's CDR3 is CAWSVARLAGSSGELFF. CDR3 DNA: TGTGCCTGGAGTGTGGCAAGACTAGCGGGATCTTCCGGGGAGCTGTTTTTT.

This clonotype was counted ten times or more. The chain joins TRBV2 to TRBJ1-5; D is unclear. Germline loops: CDR1 SNHLY, CDR2 FYNNEI. The germline V and J ends were trimmed by 6 bases and 5 bases, with 8 bases remaining between them. The CDR3 sequence is 12 residues long. In nucleotides, the CDR3 is TGTGCCAGCAGCCGGGGTGATCAGCCCCAGCATTTT. Translation gives CASSRGDQPQHF.

At least ten counts were recorded for this clonotype. V gene TRBV28 combines with J gene TRBJ2-7, with D possibly matching TRBD1 (6 bases). CDR1 and CDR2 from the germline V gene are MDHEN and SYDVKM. Between the trimmed V and J ends, which lost 7 bases and 8 bases, there was a span of 24 bases. The CDR3 has 15 residues. The CDR3 DNA is TGTGCCAGCACCATACAGGGATCTCCCACTAGGAAGCAGTACTTC. Translating gives CASTIQGSPTRKQYF.

The V call is TRBV7-8, the J call TRBJ2-2, with TRBD2 matching over 12 bases. Trimming took 2 bases from V and 5 from J; bases not matched to a gene: 15. The CDR3 is 20 amino acids. CDR1 and CDR2 from the germline V gene are SGHVS and FQNEAQ. CDR3 DNA: TGTGCCAGCAGCTTAAGCCCGGGGAGTACTAGCGGGGGGCCGACCGGGGAGCTGTTTTTT. It specifies CASSLSPGSTSGGPTGELFF.

Concerning this clonotype itself: One end of the junction is discordant with germline, which a read error may explain. The chain combines TRBV7-7 with TRBJ2-1, with 14 bases matching TRBD2. Per germline, CDR1 SSHAT and CDR2 FNYEAQ (reference sequence). The CDR3 covers 19 residues. The CDR3 loop reads CASSPLEPGLAGVRNEQFF. Here the CDR3 DNA reads TGTGCTAGCAGCCCCCTGGAACCGGGACTAGCGGGAGTTCGGAATGAGCAGTTCTTC.

The chain combines TRBV29-1 with TRBJ1-1; D remains ambiguous. Per the germline V gene, CDR1 is SQVTM and CDR2 is ANQGSEA. The CDR3 runs 11 residues. Deletions cut 1 base from V and 5 bases from J, with 5 bases between. The CDR3 spells CSVEGGTEAFF. CDR3 in DNA: TGCAGCGTTGAAGGGGGTACTGAAGCTTTCTTT.

This clonotype turned up a few times. The genes are TRBV4-2 and TRBJ1-4, with D uncertain. Trimming removed 0 bases from V and 0 bases from J, with 14 bases in between. This CDR3 contains 18 residues. Germline lookup yields CDR1 LGHNA and CDR2 YNFKEQ. CDR3 DNA sequence: TGTGCCAGCAGCCAAGATATTAACAGCAAGACAACTAATGAAAAACTGTTTTTT. Translation: CASSQDINSKTTNEKLFF.

The chain employs TRBV28 and TRBJ2-7; 9 bases are shared with TRBD1. This CDR3 is 14 amino acids long. CDR1 is MDHEN, CDR2 SYDVKM, per germline. V trimming: 6 bases; J trimming: 3 bases; junction bases outside the gene matches: 6. The DNA for the CDR3 is TGTGCCAGCAGCAACTCGGGACAGGGCTACGAGCAGTACTTC. It codes for CASSNSGQGYEQYF.

The chain combines TRBV4-1 with TRBJ1-1; tentative D call: TRBD1 (5 bases). Germline V lookup: CDR1 MGHRA, CDR2 YSYEKL. Deletions cut 4 bases from V and 6 bases from J, with 18 bases between. The CDR3 spans 15 residues. CDR3 coding DNA: TGCGCCAGCAGCCGGCGACAGCGACGTAGCGCTGAAGCTTTCTTT. Protein product: CASSRRQRRSAEAFF.

There are many counts of this clonotype. This rearrangement joins TRBV27 to TRBJ2-1; maybe TRBD2 (5 bases). Germline loops: CDR1 MNHEY, CDR2 SMNVEV (reference sequence). This CDR3 has 14 amino acids. Trimming cost V 10 bases and J 0 bases, with 13 bases left between them. CDR3 in amino acids: CAKAAVDSYNEQFF. CDR3 coding DNA: TGTGCCAAAGCAGCGGTCGACTCCTACAATGAGCAGTTCTTC.

V gene TRBV7-2 combines with J gene TRBJ2-1, with D perhaps TRBD1 (6 bases). Germline-derived CDR1 and CDR2 are SGHTA and FQGNSA. V lost 4 bases to trimming and J lost 4 bases, with 20 bases between them. The CDR3 sequence is 17 residues long. This CDR3 is CASSSPVLGGIYNEQFF. The CDR3 coding sequence is TGTGCCAGCAGCTCGCCAGTTTTAGGGGGTATATACAATGAGCAGTTCTTC.

This CDR3 reads CATSPAGYTIYF. The DNA of the CDR3 is TGTGCCACCAGCCCGGCGGGTTACACCATATATTTT. This rearrangement joins TRBV15 to TRBJ1-3; D gene ambiguous. CDR1 and CDR2 from the germline V gene are LNHNV and YYDKDF (reference sequence). Trimming removed 5 bases from V and 8 bases from J, with 10 bases in between. This CDR3 spans 12 amino acids.

The chain carries TRBV5-1 and TRBJ2-1; tentative D call: TRBD1 (6 bases). Germline CDR1 and CDR2: SGHRS and YFSETQ. The CDR3 has 15 amino acids. V was pared by 4 bases and J by 4 bases, with 15 bases between. This CDR3 is CASSRQSDSYNEQFF. In nucleotides, the CDR3 is TGCGCCAGCAGCCGTCAGTCGGACAGTTACAATGAGCAGTTCTTC.

The chain joins TRBV5-6 to TRBJ1-1; D uncertain. V lost 4 bases, J lost 4 bases, and 17 bases lay in between. This CDR3 comprises 15 residues. Germline V gene data show CDR1 as SGHDT and CDR2 as YYEEEE. The CDR3 DNA reads as TGTGCCAGCAGCCTCGATTTTAGGACGGGCACTGAAGCTTTCTTT. This gives the protein CASSLDFRTGTEAFF.

The V and J genes are TRBV6-1 and TRBJ1-2; 7 bases align to TRBD1. The CDR3 is 12 amino acids. The germline gives CDR1 MNHNS, CDR2 SASEGT. Unmatched junction bases numbered 2, after V lost 6 bases and J lost 4 bases. CDR3 residues: CASSDRVYGYTF. The CDR3 region has the DNA TGTGCCAGCAGCGACAGGGTCTATGGCTACACCTTC.

This clonotype showed up many times. The gene calls are TRBV3-1 and TRBJ2-7, with D possibly TRBD2 on 6 matching bases. Between the trimmed V and J ends, which lost 3 bases and 2 bases, there was a span of 11 bases. The germline V gene encodes CDR1 LGHDT and CDR2 YNNKEL (reference sequence). CDR3 length equals 14 residues. The CDR3 protein is CASSHRGTPYEQYF. The CDR3, as DNA: TGTGCCAGCAGCCATCGGGGGACCCCCTACGAGCAGTACTTC.

The gene calls are TRBV28 and TRBJ1-5; D uncertain. CDR1 MDHEN and CDR2 SYDVKM come from the germline V gene. V was clipped by 6 bases and J by 0 bases, with 21 bases between them. The CDR3 loop spans 18 amino acids. The CDR3 bases are TGTGCCAGCAGCTTAGCTAGTCTTTCGACGGTTAGCAATCAGCCCCAGCATTTT. It codes for CASSLASLSTVSNQPQHF.

The V call is TRBV7-9, the J call TRBJ1-2; the D is unclear. The germline V gene has CDR1 SEHNR and CDR2 FQNEAQ (reference sequence). This CDR3 contains 13 residues. V shed 2 bases and J shed 8 bases, with 12 bases lying between them. The DNA of the CDR3 is TGTGCCAGCAGCTTATCCTGGGCTCAGGGCTACACCTTC. It yields the protein CASSLSWAQGYTF. Looking up the rest from reference TRBV7-9 and TRBJ1-2 gives the full variable domain: DTGVSQNPRHKITKRGQNVTFRCDPISEHNRLYWYRQTLGQGPEFLTYFQNEAQLEKSRLLSDRFSAERPKGSFSTLEIQRTEQGDSAMYLCASSLSWAQGYTFGSGTRLTVV.

There are a few counts of this clonotype. V gene TRBV28 combines with J gene TRBJ2-1; possibly TRBD2 for D (5 bases). The CDR3 consists of 16 residues. The germline V and J ends were trimmed by 6 bases and 0 bases, with 15 bases remaining between them. Germline lookup yields CDR1 MDHEN and CDR2 SYDVKM. CDR3 sequence reads: CASSPRPGSSYNEQFF. DNA for the CDR3: TGTGCCAGCAGCCCCCGACCGGGGAGCTCCTACAATGAGCAGTTCTTC.

The chain couples TRBV4-1 to TRBJ1-2; 7 nucleotides line up with TRBD1. Germline CDR1 reads MGHRA; CDR2 reads YSYEKL. This CDR3 has 17 amino acids. The J segment lost 1 base and the V segment lost 2 bases, leaving 10 bases of the junction unmatched. Written as DNA, the CDR3 is TGCGCCAGCAGCCAAAGTGGGGACAGCGCCCTTAACTATGGCTACACCTTC. Translating gives CASSQSGDSALNYGYTF.

This sequence joins TRBV7-9 and TRBJ1-2; no clear D. The germline V and J ends were trimmed by 1 base and 7 bases, with 10 bases remaining between them. Looked up from germline, CDR1 is SEHNR and CDR2 is FQNEAQ (reference sequence). This CDR3 is built from 13 residues. The CDR3 bases are TGTGCCAGCAGCTTAGAAAGGGAAGGTGGCTACACCTTC. It is translated as CASSLEREGGYTF.

This clonotype was counted many times. The chain employs TRBV30 and TRBJ2-3, with 8 bases lining up with TRBD2. This CDR3 is 14 amino acids long. Germline CDR1 reads GTSNPN; CDR2 reads SVGIG (reference sequence). With 0 bases clipped from V and 2 bases from J, the junction kept 1 base outside the gene matches. CDR3 DNA sequence: TGTGCCTGGAGTGTGCGGGGGGCCACAGATACGCAGTATTTT. It yields the protein CAWSVRGATDTQYF.

This clonotype has a count of ten or more. The V call is TRBV30, the J call TRBJ1-1; 10 nucleotides line up with TRBD1. The germline CDR1 and CDR2 sequences are GTSNPN and SVGIG (reference sequence). Germline trimming cut 8 bases from V and 3 bases from J; bases unmatched to any gene: 6. This CDR3 has 13 amino acids. The CDR3 spells CANDRGRDTEAFF. The DNA for the CDR3 is TGTGCCAACGACAGGGGGCGCGACACTGAAGCTTTCTTT.

This sequence joins TRBV9 and TRBJ1-4; 8 positions match TRBD1. V trimming: 5 bases; J trimming: 3 bases; junction bases outside the gene matches: 3. Germline-derived CDR1 and CDR2 are SGDLS and YYNGEE. This CDR3 contains 14 residues. The CDR3: CASSDRGSNEKLFF. The CDR3 bases are TGTGCCAGCAGTGACAGGGGATCTAATGAAAAACTGTTTTTT. The complete variable domain, with remaining parts taken from reference TRBV9 and TRBJ1-4, reads DSGVTQTPKHLITATGQRVTLRCSPRSGDLSVYWYQQSLDQGLQFLIQYYNGEERAKGNILERFSAQQFPDLHSELNLSSLELGDSALYFCASSDRGSNEKLFFGSGTQLSVL.

In this sample, this clonotype turned up a few times. This chain joins TRBV6-1 and TRBJ2-1, with 9 bases aligning to TRBD2. Losses at the gene ends were 6 bases for V and 6 bases for J; bases not matched to a gene: 9. The CDR3 extends over 15 amino acids. CDR1 MNHNS and CDR2 SASEGT come from the germline V gene. The CDR3 nucleotides are TGTGCCAGCAGCCCCTTGGCGGGGGGGCGCAATGAGCAGTTCTTC. Translating gives CASSPLAGGRNEQFF.

The sample holds a few counts of this clonotype. An end of the junction differs from the germline gene, which may be a read error. This rearrangement joins TRBV2 to TRBJ2-1; TRBD1 matches at 12 bases. Per the germline V gene, CDR1 is SNHLY and CDR2 is FYNNEI. This CDR3 spans 11 amino acids. The CDR3 DNA is TGTGCCAGCCGAGGGACAGGGGGCTCGGTCTTC. Translated, it gives CASRGTGGSVF.

This chain links TRBV19 with TRBJ1-2; TRBD1 aligns across 8 bases. V was clipped by 2 bases and J by 4 bases; unmatched bases: 3. This CDR3 comprises 14 residues. Germline lookup yields CDR1 LNHDA and CDR2 SQIVND (reference sequence). The CDR3 reads CASSIRGQVYGYTF. The CDR3 DNA is TGTGCCAGTAGTATAAGGGGACAGGTCTATGGCTACACCTTC.